One sample yielded the 10 T cell receptor beta chains listed below, sequenced in a study of shared clonotypes between healthy human individuals. Repertoires were generated with immunoSEQ multiplex PCR, while TCRdb's copy carries only in-frame clones and drops some. The sample lists roughly 2.6 million clones; over 85% were seen once. Input material: naive CD4+ T cells sorted from blood. Subset in this sample: CD45RA+ positively selected. The receptors were sampled from a man younger than 30 in good health.

This sequence joins TRBV9 and TRBJ2-3; 11 bases are a match to TRBD1. Per germline, CDR1 SGDLS and CDR2 YYNGEE. This CDR3 region has 15 residues. V lost 5 bases to trimming and J lost 4 bases; unmatched junction nucleotides: 6. The chain's CDR3 is CASRLGTGGADTQYF. CDR3 nucleotides: TGTGCCAGCAGACTCGGGACAGGGGGAGCAGATACGCAGTATTTT.

The chain carries TRBV6-1 and TRBJ2-7; D unclear. The CDR3 runs 13 residues. Germline lookup yields CDR1 MNHNS and CDR2 SASEGT. The V end lost 5 bases, the J end lost 2 bases, and 10 bases lay between the germline ends. CDR3 amino acids: CASSQQLAYEQYF. The DNA of the CDR3 is TGTGCCAGCAGTCAGCAGCTAGCCTACGAGCAGTACTTC.

This chain connects TRBV28 to TRBJ2-7, with D tentatively TRBD1 (6 bases). The germline V gene has CDR1 MDHEN and CDR2 SYDVKM. The CDR3 totals 14 residues. V lost 6 bases, J lost 2 bases, and 14 bases lay in between. This chain's CDR3 is CASSKQGRAYEQYF. The CDR3 nucleotides read TGTGCCAGCAGCAAACAGGGCCGGGCCTACGAGCAGTACTTC.

The genes are TRBV9 and TRBJ2-3, with D maybe TRBD1 (6 bases). The CDR3 is 15 amino acids. Trimming pared 3 bases from V and 1 base from J, leaving 12 bases between. Germline V gene sequence: CDR1 SGDLS, CDR2 YYNGEE. The CDR3 DNA follows: TGTGCCAGCAGCGCGTACTCAGGGGGCACAGATACGCAGTATTTT. Translated: CASSAYSGGTDTQYF.

The rearrangement uses TRBV28 and TRBJ1-4, with 8 positions matching TRBD1. From germline, CDR1 is MDHEN and CDR2 SYDVKM. The CDR3 extends over 17 amino acids. Trimming took 3 bases from V and 2 from J; bases not matched to a gene: 8. The CDR3 DNA sequence: TGTGCCAGCAGTTTTAGAGGCAGGGGGCCCACTAATGAAAAACTGTTTTTT. Amino acid sequence: CASSFRGRGPTNEKLFF. The entire variable domain, with the rest obtained from reference TRBV28 and TRBJ1-4, is as follows: DVKVTQSSRYLVKRTGEKVFLECVQDMDHENMFWYRQDPGLGLRLIYFSYDVKMKEKGDIPEGYSVSREKKERFSLILESASTNQTSMYLCASSFRGRGPTNEKLFFGSGTQLSVL.

This sequence joins TRBV5-4 and TRBJ1-1, with D perhaps matching TRBD1 (5 bases). Germline V gives CDR1 SGHNT, CDR2 YYREEE (reference sequence). This CDR3 spans 13 amino acids. The ends were cut back, 2 bases at V and 6 bases at J, with 11 bases in the middle. The CDR3 sequence: CASSFRQQAEAFF. CDR3 coding DNA: TGTGCCAGCAGCTTCCGACAACAGGCTGAAGCTTTCTTT.

This chain uses TRBV6-4 with TRBJ1-1; D is possibly TRBD1 (5 bases). The CDR3 totals 16 residues. The germline V gene has CDR1 MRHNA and CDR2 SNTAGT. V gave up 0 bases and J gave up 4 bases, with 15 bases separating them. The CDR3: CASSDSGESKFTEAFF. The CDR3 nucleotides are TGTGCCAGCAGTGACTCAGGGGAAAGCAAGTTCACTGAAGCTTTCTTT.

V and J are TRBV9 and TRBJ1-1, with D possibly TRBD1 on 5 matching bases. Germline CDR1 SGDLS, CDR2 YYNGEE. There are 13 residues in the CDR3. The V and J ends lost 4 bases and 1 base respectively, with 8 bases between them. The CDR3 loop reads CASSRGPNTEAFF. The CDR3 region has the DNA TGTGCCAGCAGCAGGGGCCCGAACACTGAAGCTTTCTTT.

This rearrangement joins TRBV30 to TRBJ1-4; weak D call: TRBD1 (6 bases). CDR3 length: 13 amino acids. The germline CDR1 and CDR2 sequences are GTSNPN and SVGIG (reference sequence). Deletions cut 5 bases from V and 8 bases from J, with 15 bases between. CDR3 in amino acids: CAWSGTSLEKLFF. The DNA for the CDR3 is TGTGCCTGGTCCGGGACATCTCTGGAAAAACTGTTTTTT. The whole variable domain, filled in from reference TRBV30 and TRBJ1-4, reads SQTIHQWPATLVQPVGSPLSLECTVEGTSNPNLYWYRQAAGRGLQLLFYSVGIGQISSEVPQNLSASRPQDRQFILSSKKLLLSDSGFYLCAWSGTSLEKLFFGSGTQLSVL.

This clone was detected once. The gene calls are TRBV7-8 and TRBJ2-7; tentative D call: TRBD2 (5 bases). Germline V CDR1 and CDR2: SGHVS, FQNEAQ. The CDR3 has 16 residues. With 1 base removed from V and 3 bases from J, the gap between germline ends came to 16 bases. The CDR3 nucleotides read TGTGCCAGCAGCTTAGGGGAAAATGGACTGGTCTACGAGCAGTACTTC. It specifies CASSLGENGLVYEQYF.